This T cell receptor beta chain appears in the sequencing data of a study of CXCR3-negative and CXCR3-positive naive CD8 T cells. The study, taken as a whole, reports: Naive CXCR3-positive and CXCR3-negative cells shared similar TRBV-TRBJ usage, unlike memory cells. After cryopreservation, CXCR3 expression dropped partially; most assays used fresh PBMCs. Comparably high diversity was seen in both naive subsets, and much lower diversity in memory CD8+ cells. Because surface CD5 did not distinguish the naive subsets, TCR strength was inferred from TRB CDR3 properties.

This CDR3 region has 14 residues. With regard to this clonotype: Its antigen is unknown.

Each TRB cDNA library was prepared by 5' RACE (with UMI labels). Each CDR3 protein gets one entry in TCRdb, which reprocessed the 5' RACE reads and gives no DNA. This sample's table reports fewer than 60,000 distinct CDR3 sequences. This sequence was found in a human donor in good health. Some clones in this sample may be carry-over from other donors' samples. Input material: memory CD8+ T cells from blood. The J gene is TRBJ1-1, the V gene TRBV12-3 or TRBV12-4; checking the TCRdb D call of TRBD1 is not possible without DNA. The CDR3 sequence: CASSTPSLNTEAFF.